What follows describes a single TCR beta chain. Its cognate antigen has yet to be identified. Other DNA variants within this sample encode the same CDR3. The sample comes from a study of cytomegalovirus exposure and HLA in healthy donors (dated by TCRdb to the late 2010s). Regarding the research as a whole: An earlier analysis of some 600 of the donors reported around 280 Gb of sequence data and around 120 million unique TCR beta sequences obtained from approximately 180 million T cells. About 300 gigabases of sequencing data and 70 million to 100 million unique TCR sequences were included in an early release covering about 620 HLA-typed donors. The genetic ancestry cluster associated with self-reported Caucasian donors included approximately 85% of the approximately 400 genotyped donors. The study aimed to test whether cataloging public T cell receptors could reveal signatures of past pathogen exposure. The T cell repertoires of 700 or so subjects were profiled by immunosequencing and related to cytomegalovirus serostatus. A separate validation cohort of roughly 130 different subjects was used in addition to the roughly 640-subject first cohort. To predict cytomegalovirus infection status, the study brought together high-throughput TCR immunosequencing, statistical association of individual TCRs with disease status, and machine learning. In a later analysis, previously published TCR beta repertoires from 500 to 750 donors were re-analyzed and high-resolution HLA genotyping was added so that TCR occurrence patterns could be studied. Rather than using new phenotypic data, the later analysis identified candidate immune exposures from TCR beta sequences and from how often those sequences occurred across donors. An earlier analysis of more than 450 of the donors used high-throughput TCR beta sequencing to judge whether each TCR beta V gene segment behaved as functional or pseudogenic. Donor age, sex, ethnicity and CMV serostatus were collected together with the repertoire data. A later genetic analysis took genome-wide SNP genotypes for about three fifths of the roughly 670 donors and used that subset as a discovery cohort. All discovery cohort repertoires had been generated using a single sequencing platform. Class I and class II HLA loci were covered by the typing at four-digit resolution. Typing coverage varied by locus: roughly 620-630 donors for A, B, C, DRB1 and DQB1; more than 500 for DQA1; over 600 for DPA1; some 470 for DPB1. About 5 DR-DQ haplotypes were handled as single units for association and clustering, since linkage in the cohort was strong. Among about 390 genotyped donors of the cohort, an average of about 240,000 unique TCR beta nucleotide sequences were sequenced per donor, around 20% of them non-productive.

The cohort comprised under 700 healthy bone marrow donors. At the time of sampling, all cohort members were nominally healthy, though unrecorded immune exposures were likely present. The donor was CMV seronegative and was included in the group of 352 seronegative cohort members. Each donor provided a peripheral blood sample, and peripheral blood mononuclear cells were used for TCR beta sequencing. Genomic DNA was extracted from the blood cell samples with the Qiagen DNeasy Blood Extraction Kit. Study-level results and caveats: In a later genetic analysis, a missense DCLRE1C variant was associated with V-gene and J-gene trimming of TCR beta chains, and the association was replicated in an independent cohort. According to the authors, the approach could potentially be generalized to other disease states and immunological phenotypes. For the cohort, immune exposure information was limited to CMV serostatus. The 87-base-pair reads could not distinguish some IMGT-functional V segments, including TRBV6-2 and TRBV6-3, so those segments were excluded. A further reported finding was that TCR beta sequences accurately predicted the HLA-A and HLA-B alleles for most subjects in the first cohort. Specific HLA alleles were associated with over 15,000 TCR beta sequences at a false discovery rate of 0.05 in a later analysis. A total of 164 TCR beta chains were listed by the study as associated with cytomegalovirus. Correlated functional status among segregating V segments might be attributable to linkage disequilibrium, but an unknown experimental factor could not be ruled out. Because counts were too low, roughly 18 rarely observed V segments, including chromosome 9 orphons, were left out of the earlier analysis of 587 of the donors. While some public TCRs were present in many individuals, most TCR sequences turned up only very rarely across donors. In an earlier analysis of a few hundred of the donors, most TCR beta V segments were observed in productive rearrangements about 90% or about 30% of the time, broadly matching IMGT annotations. In a later analysis, HLA-associated TCR beta chains were found to be more clonally expanded and to have lower generation probabilities than equally common non-associated chains. Because HLA typing was unavailable for some donors at each locus, only the typed subset was used in association tests. In both the original and validation cohorts, the classifier was reported to diagnose cytomegalovirus status with high specificity and sensitivity. A cluster of highly shared sequence variants was judged likely to be a technical artifact of the sequencing pipeline. Strong co-occurrence of HLA alleles, especially DR and DQ, made assigning TCR associations to individual alleles difficult. Three of the identified cytomegalovirus-associated TCR beta chains were confirmed in vitro to be specific for cytomegalovirus antigens. A later analysis found that most CMV-associated TCR beta chains appeared HLA-restricted, with HLA associations seemingly driven largely by CMV exposure. The presence/absence analyses assumed that sequencing depth was roughly uniform across donors, and that assumption may not be true. This cohort had only TCR beta chains sequenced, and the lack of alpha or paired-chain data limited which features could be detected. According to a later analysis, parvovirus B19, influenza, CMV and Epstein-Barr virus appeared linked to several top co-occurrence clusters. Compared with the roughly 600-donor mean, donors in an Asian-associated ancestry cluster had fewer N-insertions in productive TCRs, according to a later genetic analysis. In a later analysis, TCR association rates were found to vary across HLA loci, with the most associated TCRs seen for DRB1 alleles and the fewest for HLA-C alleles.

CDR1 is given as MNHNS and CDR2 as SASEGT, both from the germline V gene. Relative to germline, V is 6 bases shorter and J is 2 bases shorter, with 7 bases between their ends. Its CDR3 holds 13 amino acids, cysteine through phenylalanine. The DNA shown is the 39-base CDR3, in frame from base 1. Libraries came from the immunoSEQ multiplex PCR assay. For the multiplex PCR, a mixture combining 60 forward primers for TCR Vbeta segments and 13 reverse primers for TCR Jbeta segments was used. Amplification of the CDR3 region of rearranged TCR beta genes was performed with a multiplex PCR assay on genomic DNA. The Illumina HiSeq System was used to sequence the amplified TCR beta libraries as 87-base-pair reads. For the original study's pipeline: In a later analysis, 80 million or so unique TCR beta chains were counted across the 650 to 700 repertoires, and approximately 9.9 million of these chains were shared by at least two donors. Raw reads were error-corrected and collapsed into unique sequences with a nearest-neighbor algorithm that merged closely related sequences to remove PCR and sequencing errors. CDR3 sequences were aligned to IMGT reference sequences to assign V, D and J gene segments. For a sequence to be retained, a match of at least six nucleotides to both a V gene segment and a J gene segment was required. A rearrangement was called productive if the CDR3 had no stop codons and remained in frame with V and J, and every other rearrangement was called non-productive. CDR3 was defined by IMGT convention, running from the second conserved V-encoded cysteine to the conserved J-encoded phenylalanine. The earlier analysis of some 600 of the donors excluded sequences that lacked an unambiguous match to a single V gene segment. An earlier analysis of a few hundred of the donors classified V segments as functional when productive rearrangements were above 56.7% and as segregating when the standard deviation between donors was above 5%. A statistical classification framework was built for diagnosing cytomegalovirus status from the catalog of TCR beta chain sequences. V and J gene assignment, in a later analysis, came from comparing TCR nucleotide sequences with IMGT/GENE-DB human TR gene sequences. In a later analysis, CDR3 sequences and most-parsimonious VDJ recombination scenarios were assigned using the TCRdist pipeline. In a later analysis, each TCR beta chain was defined by its CDR3 amino acid sequence together with its V-gene family, and reads lacking a unique V-gene family were excluded. In a later analysis, approximately 590 highly shared, low-generation-probability nucleotide sequences were removed to address suspected cross-contamination and a sequencing artifact. In a later analysis, a clonal expansion index for each public chain was calculated from normalized within-repertoire ranks of inferred template counts. In a later analysis, generation probabilities were computed with a VDJ recombination model fitted to out-of-frame rearrangements, and the resulting probabilities were checked against IGoR. Hypergeometric tests were used in a later analysis to score TCR-TCR, TCR-HLA and TCR-CMV co-occurrence, with a repertoire-size bias correction applied to the TCR pairs. To estimate false discovery rates, a later analysis permuted the HLA or CMV assignments 20 times. A later analysis grouped co-occurring TCRs with DBSCAN, adding TCRdist sequence similarity when clustering within HLA-allele-positive subsets. Repertoires with fewer than 30,000 or more than 120,000 public chains, plus five repertoires with anomalous nucleotide sharing, were excluded from co-occurrence clustering. The immuneACCESS repertoire file appears here via TCRdb, limited to in-frame rearrangements. These files lack a portion of the clones; in checked studies, under half of the deficit traces to unresolved V genes, and the cause of the others is not known. V and J calls and clone size come straight from that table; D and trimming were deduced from the DNA. The sample table gives roughly 78,000 clones. Together, the top ten hold about 0.83% of the sample.

The chain employs TRBV6-1 and TRBJ2-2; TRBD1 could be the D gene, as 5 bases match. This TCR was sampled from a boy aged 5-17 years in good health and CMV-seronegative. Input material: PBMCs. The CDR3 in this case is CASRQGNTGELFF. At the DNA level, the sequence is TGTGCCAGCAGGCAGGGAAACACCGGGGAGCTGTTTTTT.